This TCR beta chain is from a study of T-cell reconstitution after alpha-beta-depleted transplantation in children (TCRdb year 2016). A note on the overall study: Using TCR repertoire profiling, the study quantitatively followed how T-cell immune reconstitution unfolded in children after TCRalphabeta/CD19-depleted allogeneic hematopoietic cell transplantation.

The CDR3 measures 19 amino acids from cysteine to phenylalanine. Only CDR3 DNA is held: 57 bases, read in frame from base 1. Here V drops 7 bases and J drops 0 bases, and the junction holds 18 bases not matched to any gene. The germline V gene specifies SGHAT as CDR1 and FQNNGV as CDR2. Library method: PCR. The listed sequencing device is Illumina HiSeq 2500. TCR libraries were prepared with molecular barcoding, using unique molecular identifiers to normalize TCRbeta repertoire quantification. TCRdb itself trimmed the public reads at Q25 with fastp, ran MiXCR and retained productive beta chains. Entries that share a CDR3 protein sequence are merged under the most common genes and DNA. The sample table shows around 500,000 distinct CDR3 sequences, and 9.5% to 15% are seen once. About 6% of the sample comes from the top ten. About this clonotype: The antigen this receptor binds is unknown. Per-base qualities were not stored, and no clone one base away is much larger.

The starting material was PBMCs from the stem cell graft donor, obtained from the stem cell graft. The sequence was collected from a human donor who donated a stem cell graft to a child with combined immunodeficiency. This chain joins TRBV11-2 to TRBJ2-3, and 8 junctional nucleotides match TRBD2. The CDR3 in this case is CASTAGPLTGGTSTDTQYF. At the DNA level, the sequence is TGTGCCAGCACCGCCGGTCCTCTAACGGGAGGGACTAGCACAGATACGCAGTATTTT.